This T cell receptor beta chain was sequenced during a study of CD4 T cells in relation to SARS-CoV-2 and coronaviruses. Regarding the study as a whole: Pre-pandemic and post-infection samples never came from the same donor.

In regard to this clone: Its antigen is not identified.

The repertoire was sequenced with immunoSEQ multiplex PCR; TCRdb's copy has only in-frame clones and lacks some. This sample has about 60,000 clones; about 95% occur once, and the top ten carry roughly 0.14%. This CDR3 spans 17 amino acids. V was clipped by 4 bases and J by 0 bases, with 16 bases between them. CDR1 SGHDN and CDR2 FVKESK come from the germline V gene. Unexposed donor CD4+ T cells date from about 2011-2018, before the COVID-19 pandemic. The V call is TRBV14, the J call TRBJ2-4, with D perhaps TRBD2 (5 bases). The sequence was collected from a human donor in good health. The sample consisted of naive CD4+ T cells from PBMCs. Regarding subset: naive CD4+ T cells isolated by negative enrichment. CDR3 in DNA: TGTGCCAGCAGCCTGTTCGCTGCGGGTGGAGCCAAAAACATTCAGTACTTC. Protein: CASSLFAAGGAKNIQYF.